The rows below give T cell receptor beta chains drawn from one sample of a study of T cells in localized non-small cell lung cancer. Data came from immunoSEQ multiplex PCR; TCRdb stores just in-frame clones and leaves some out. The data show a few hundred clones, approximately 24% seen once. The source was lung tumor tissue, collected before any cancer treatment. These receptors all come from a man aged 35 to 69 with stage III squamous cell lung carcinoma. Each CDR3 is given with its conserved first and last residue. The order of the fields is J gene, clone size, V gene, D gene, CDR3 protein. The D gene is left open where the match is weak. A clone size is listed for some rows: how often the clone was seen (once, few, many), or a class if it is expanded.

>TRBJ2-2|large|TRBV11-3|NA
CASRIDVGYTGELFF
>TRBJ2-6|NA|TRBV14|TRBD2
CASSRGGTGANVLTF
>TRBJ2-2|NA|TRBV19|NA
CASSDSFSGELFF
>TRBJ1-1|few|TRBV11-3|NA
CASSLPLLNTEAFF
>TRBJ2-1|NA|TRBV18|NA
CASSAGPSYNEQFF
>TRBJ1-4|few|TRBV15|NA
CATSREGVWDGEFF
>TRBJ1-2|few|TRBV29-1|NA
CSVEIGSLYGYTF
>TRBJ2-2|NA|TRBV11-3|TRBD1
CASSPDREGAGELFF
>TRBJ1-2|NA|TRBV28|NA
CASSFGAGKKRGYTF
>TRBJ2-5|once|TRBV5-1|TRBD1
CASSSPPTGPQETQYF
>TRBJ2-5|few|TRBV11-3|NA
CASSLGPGGKETQYF
>TRBJ2-3|few|TRBV15|TRBD2
CASSPAGPLAGITDTQYF
>TRBJ1-1|few|TRBV28|NA
CASSLDSRTEAFF
>TRBJ1-2|NA|TRBV9|NA
CASTHEGALHYGYTF
>TRBJ1-6|NA|TRBV6-8|NA
CASSARAQNSPLHF
>TRBJ1-6|few|TRBV30|NA
CAWRGTSGRSPLHF
>TRBJ1-5|NA|TRBV14|NA
CASSQDQGSQHF
>TRBJ2-3|NA|TRBV30|TRBD2
CAWSVTGLAGSTDTQYF
>TRBJ2-5|NA|TRBV28|NA
CASSSAAQETQYF
>TRBJ2-2|few|TRBV6-8|NA
CASSYATGRRNTGELFF
>TRBJ1-3|few|TRBV11-3|NA
CASRKDRGAGNTIYF
>TRBJ2-3|NA|TRBV19|TRBD2
CASSRTSGGSTDTQYF
>TRBJ2-1|NA|TRBV16|NA
CASSQSVVGGNEQFF
>TRBJ2-1|NA|TRBV6-8|NA
CASTRQSNEQFF
>TRBJ2-2|few|TRBV28|TRBD2
CASSFRTSTGELFF
>TRBJ1-2|NA|TRBV19|NA
CASSISRNYGYTF
>TRBJ1-1|NA|TRBV25-1|TRBD1
CASSTQGRGTEAFF
>TRBJ1-1|NA|TRBV30|NA
CACAQKNTEAFF
>TRBJ2-5|medium-sized|TRBV6-8|TRBD2
CASSKGTSGGQETQYF
>TRBJ2-3|NA|TRBV29-1|TRBD1
CSADRVRADTQYF
>TRBJ2-7|NA|TRBV6-8|NA
CASSHQSYEQYF
>TRBJ1-1|NA|TRBV6-8|NA
CASSYSLLMNTEAFF